Included here is one TCR beta chain sequence, with context. Its specificity is not known. These data originate in a study of cytomegalovirus exposure and HLA in healthy donors. Study results and caveats: In a later analysis, across HLA loci, associated TCR counts were highest for DRB1, lowest for HLA-C.

With 60 Vbeta and 13 Jbeta primers, the PCR was carried out. Only in-frame clones appear in the TCRdb table, and some are missing; sequencing was by immunoSEQ multiplex PCR. The sample lists around 130,000 clones; about 74% were seen once. Trimming left V 1 base short and J 2 bases short, with 8 bases between. Germline V gene sequence: CDR1 MGHDK, CDR2 SYGVNS. The length of the CDR3 is 14 residues. The sequenced sample was PBMCs. The chain joins TRBV25-1 to TRBJ1-2; the D gene is possibly TRBD1 (6 bases). The source of this sequence is a woman aged 60 to 75 in good health and CMV-seronegative. The CDR3 DNA reads TGTGCCAGCAGTGAATTGAGGGGGAACTATGGCTACACCTTC. It encodes CASSELRGNYGYTF.